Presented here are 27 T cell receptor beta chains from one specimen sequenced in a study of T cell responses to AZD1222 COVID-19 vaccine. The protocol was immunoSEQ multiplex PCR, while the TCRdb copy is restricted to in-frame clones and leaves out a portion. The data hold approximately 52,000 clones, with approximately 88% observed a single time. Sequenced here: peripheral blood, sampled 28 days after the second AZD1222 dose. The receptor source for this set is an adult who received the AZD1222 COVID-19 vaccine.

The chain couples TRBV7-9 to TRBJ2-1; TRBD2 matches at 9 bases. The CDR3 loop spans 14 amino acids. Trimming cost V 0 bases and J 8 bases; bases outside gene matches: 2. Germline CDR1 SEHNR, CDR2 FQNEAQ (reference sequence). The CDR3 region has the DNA TGTGCCAGCAGCTTAGCTAGCGGGAGTCATGAGCAGTTCTTC. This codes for CASSLASGSHEQFF.

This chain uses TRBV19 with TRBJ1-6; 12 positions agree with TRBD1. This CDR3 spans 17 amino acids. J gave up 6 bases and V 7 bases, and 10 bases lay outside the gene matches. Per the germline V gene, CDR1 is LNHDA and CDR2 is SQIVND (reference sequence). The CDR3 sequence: CASNSPGQGARNSPLHF. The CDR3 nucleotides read TGTGCCAGTAATTCACCGGGACAGGGGGCGCGTAATTCACCCCTCCACTTT.

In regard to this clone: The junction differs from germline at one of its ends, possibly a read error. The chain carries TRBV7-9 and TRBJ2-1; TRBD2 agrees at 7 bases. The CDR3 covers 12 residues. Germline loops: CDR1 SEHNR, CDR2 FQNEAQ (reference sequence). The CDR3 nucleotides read TGTGCCAGCAGCGTAGCGGGCCCCGAGCAGTTCTTC. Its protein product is CASSVAGPEQFF.

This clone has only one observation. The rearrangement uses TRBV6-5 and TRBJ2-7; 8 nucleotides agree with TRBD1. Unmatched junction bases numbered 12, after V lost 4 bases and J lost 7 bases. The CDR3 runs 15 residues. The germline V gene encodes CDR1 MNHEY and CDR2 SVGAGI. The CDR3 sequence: CASSSAGQGGREQYF. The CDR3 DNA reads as TGTGCCAGCAGTTCCGCCGGACAGGGAGGTCGGGAGCAGTACTTC.

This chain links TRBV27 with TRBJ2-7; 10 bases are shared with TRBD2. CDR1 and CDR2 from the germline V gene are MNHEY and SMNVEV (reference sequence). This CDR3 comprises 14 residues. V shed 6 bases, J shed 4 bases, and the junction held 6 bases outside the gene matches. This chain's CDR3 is CASRRAGGPYEQYF. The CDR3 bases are TGTGCCAGCAGACGAGCGGGAGGGCCGTACGAGCAGTACTTC.

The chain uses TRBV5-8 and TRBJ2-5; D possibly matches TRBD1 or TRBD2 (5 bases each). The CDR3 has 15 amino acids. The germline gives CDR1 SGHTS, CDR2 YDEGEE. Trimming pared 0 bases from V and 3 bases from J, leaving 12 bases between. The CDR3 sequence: CASSLGGRGEETQYF. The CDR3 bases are TGTGCCAGCAGCTTGGGAGGGCGAGGGGAAGAGACCCAGTACTTC.

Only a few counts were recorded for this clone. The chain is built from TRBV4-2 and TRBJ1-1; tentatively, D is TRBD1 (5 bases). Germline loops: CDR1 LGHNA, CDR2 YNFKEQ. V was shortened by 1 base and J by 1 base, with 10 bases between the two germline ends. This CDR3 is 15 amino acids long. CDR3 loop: CASSQGDGRNTEAFF. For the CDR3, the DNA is TGTGCCAGCAGCCAAGGGGACGGGAGGAACACTGAAGCTTTCTTT.

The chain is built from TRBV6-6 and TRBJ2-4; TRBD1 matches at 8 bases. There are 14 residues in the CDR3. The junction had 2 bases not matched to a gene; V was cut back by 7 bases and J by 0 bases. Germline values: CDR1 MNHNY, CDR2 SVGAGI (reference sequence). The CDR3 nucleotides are TGTGCCAGCATACAGGGGGTAGCCAAAAACATTCAGTACTTC. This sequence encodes CASIQGVAKNIQYF.

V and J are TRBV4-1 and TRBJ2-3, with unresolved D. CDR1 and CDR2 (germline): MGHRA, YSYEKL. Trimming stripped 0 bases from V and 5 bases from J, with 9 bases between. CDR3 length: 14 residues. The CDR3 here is CASSQDTAGDTQYF. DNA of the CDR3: TGCGCCAGCAGCCAAGATACGGCCGGAGATACGCAGTATTTT.

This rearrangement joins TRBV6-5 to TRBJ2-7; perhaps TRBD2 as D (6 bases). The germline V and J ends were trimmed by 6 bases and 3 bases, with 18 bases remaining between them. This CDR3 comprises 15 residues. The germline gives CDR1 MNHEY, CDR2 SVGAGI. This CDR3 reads CASSSGVGPRYEQYF. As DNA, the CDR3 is TGTGCCAGCAGCTCGGGGGTAGGGCCGCGCTACGAGCAGTACTTC.

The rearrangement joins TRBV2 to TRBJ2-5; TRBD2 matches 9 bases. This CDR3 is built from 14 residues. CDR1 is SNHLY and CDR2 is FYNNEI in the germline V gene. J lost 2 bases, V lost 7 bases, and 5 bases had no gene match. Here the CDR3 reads CASTAGGGQETQYF. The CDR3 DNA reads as TGTGCCAGCACAGCGGGAGGCGGACAAGAGACCCAGTACTTC.

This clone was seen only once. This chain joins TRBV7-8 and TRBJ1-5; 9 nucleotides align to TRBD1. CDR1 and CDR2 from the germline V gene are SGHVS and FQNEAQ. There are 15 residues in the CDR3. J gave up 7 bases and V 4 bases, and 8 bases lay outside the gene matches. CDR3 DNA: TGTGCCAGCAGCTCCCCTACAGGGGGCCGACAGCCCCAGCATTTT. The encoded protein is CASSSPTGGRQPQHF.

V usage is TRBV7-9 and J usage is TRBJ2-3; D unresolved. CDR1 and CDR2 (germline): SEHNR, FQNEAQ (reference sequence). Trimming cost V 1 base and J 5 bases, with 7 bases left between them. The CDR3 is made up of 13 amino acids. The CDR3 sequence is CASSLDGGDTQYF. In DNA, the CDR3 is TGTGCCAGCAGCTTAGATGGCGGAGATACGCAGTATTTT.

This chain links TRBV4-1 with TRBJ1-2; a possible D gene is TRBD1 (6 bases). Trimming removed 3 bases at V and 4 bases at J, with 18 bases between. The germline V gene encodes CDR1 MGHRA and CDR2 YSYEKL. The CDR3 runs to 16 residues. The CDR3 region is CASSQLQGGLGYGYTF. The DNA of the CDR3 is TGCGCCAGCAGCCAGTTACAGGGTGGCCTAGGCTATGGCTACACCTTC.

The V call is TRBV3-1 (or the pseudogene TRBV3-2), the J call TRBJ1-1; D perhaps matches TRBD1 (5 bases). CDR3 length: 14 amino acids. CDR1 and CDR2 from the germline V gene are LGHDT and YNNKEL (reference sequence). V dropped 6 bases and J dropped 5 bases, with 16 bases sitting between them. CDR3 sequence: CASRENEGRTEAFF. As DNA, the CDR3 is TGTGCCAGCAGGGAGAACGAGGGACGGACTGAAGCTTTCTTT.

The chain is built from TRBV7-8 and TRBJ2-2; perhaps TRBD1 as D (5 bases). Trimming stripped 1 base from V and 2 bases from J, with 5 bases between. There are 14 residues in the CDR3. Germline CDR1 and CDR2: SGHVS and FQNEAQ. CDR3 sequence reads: CASSLGTNTGELFF. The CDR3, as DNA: TGTGCCAGCAGCTTAGGGACAAACACCGGGGAGCTGTTTTTT.

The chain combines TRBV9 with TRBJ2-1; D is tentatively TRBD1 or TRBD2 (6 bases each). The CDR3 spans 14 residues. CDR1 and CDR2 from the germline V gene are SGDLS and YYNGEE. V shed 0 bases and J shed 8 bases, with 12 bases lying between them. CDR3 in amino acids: CASSVDGGLDEQFF. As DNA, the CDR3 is TGTGCCAGCAGCGTAGACGGGGGCCTCGATGAGCAGTTCTTC.

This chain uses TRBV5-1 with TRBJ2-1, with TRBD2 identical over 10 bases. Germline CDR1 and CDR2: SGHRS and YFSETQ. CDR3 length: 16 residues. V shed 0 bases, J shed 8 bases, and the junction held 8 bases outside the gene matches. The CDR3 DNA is TGCGCCAGCAGCTTGGACTCTAGCGGGAGTGGAGATGAGCAGTTCTTC. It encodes CASSLDSSGSGDEQFF.

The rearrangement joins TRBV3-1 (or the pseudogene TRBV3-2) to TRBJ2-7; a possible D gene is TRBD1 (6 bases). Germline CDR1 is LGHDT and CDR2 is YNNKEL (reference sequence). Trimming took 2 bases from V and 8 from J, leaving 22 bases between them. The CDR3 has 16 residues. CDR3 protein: CASSQPPTGILMQQYF. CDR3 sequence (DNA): TGTGCCAGCAGCCAACCGCCCACAGGGATCCTAATGCAGCAGTACTTC.

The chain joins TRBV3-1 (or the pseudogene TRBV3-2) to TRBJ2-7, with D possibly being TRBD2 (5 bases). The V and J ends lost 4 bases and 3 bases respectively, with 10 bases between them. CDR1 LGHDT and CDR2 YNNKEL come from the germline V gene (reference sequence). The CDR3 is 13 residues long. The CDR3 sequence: CASSLGLGYEQYF. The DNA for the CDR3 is TGTGCCAGCAGCCTCGGACTGGGCTACGAGCAGTACTTC.

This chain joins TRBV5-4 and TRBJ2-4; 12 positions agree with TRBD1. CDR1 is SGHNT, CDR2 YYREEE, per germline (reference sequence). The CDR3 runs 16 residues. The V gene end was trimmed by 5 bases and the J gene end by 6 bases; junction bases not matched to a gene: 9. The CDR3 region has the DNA TGTGCCAGCAGTTCCGCCGGGGGACAGGGGGCAAACATTCAGTACTTC. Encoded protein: CASSSAGGQGANIQYF.

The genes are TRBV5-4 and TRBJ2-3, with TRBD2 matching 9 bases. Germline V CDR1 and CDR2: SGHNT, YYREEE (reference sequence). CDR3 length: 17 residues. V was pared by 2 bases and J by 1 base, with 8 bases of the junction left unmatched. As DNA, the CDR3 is TGTGCCAGCAGCTTCTCTAGCGGGGTCCCTCGCACAGATACGCAGTATTTT. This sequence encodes CASSFSSGVPRTDTQYF.

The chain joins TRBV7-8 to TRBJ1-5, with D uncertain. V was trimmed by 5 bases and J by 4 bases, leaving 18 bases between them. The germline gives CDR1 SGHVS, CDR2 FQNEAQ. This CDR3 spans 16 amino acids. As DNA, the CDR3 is TGTGCCAGCAGCAAAGGACGGTTCTCGGGGAATCAGCCCCAGCATTTT. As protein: CASSKGRFSGNQPQHF.

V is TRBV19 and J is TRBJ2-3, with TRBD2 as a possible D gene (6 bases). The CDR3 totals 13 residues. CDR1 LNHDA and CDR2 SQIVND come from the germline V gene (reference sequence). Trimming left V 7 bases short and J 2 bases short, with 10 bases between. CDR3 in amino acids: CASNRRDTDTQYF. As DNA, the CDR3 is TGTGCCAGTAACAGGCGGGACACAGATACGCAGTATTTT.

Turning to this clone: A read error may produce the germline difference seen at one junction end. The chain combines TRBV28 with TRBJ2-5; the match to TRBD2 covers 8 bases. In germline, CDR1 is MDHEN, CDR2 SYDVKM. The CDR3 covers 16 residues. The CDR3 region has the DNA TGTCCCAGCATTTTAAAACTAGCGGCAGGGTGGGAGACCCAGTACTTC. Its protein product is CPSILKLAAGWETQYF.

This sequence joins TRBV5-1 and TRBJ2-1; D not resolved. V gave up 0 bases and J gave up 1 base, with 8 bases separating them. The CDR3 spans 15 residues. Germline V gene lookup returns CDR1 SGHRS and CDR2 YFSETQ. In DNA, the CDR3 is TGCGCCAGCAGCTTGGACGGAAATTCCTACAATGAGCAGTTCTTC. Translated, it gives CASSLDGNSYNEQFF.

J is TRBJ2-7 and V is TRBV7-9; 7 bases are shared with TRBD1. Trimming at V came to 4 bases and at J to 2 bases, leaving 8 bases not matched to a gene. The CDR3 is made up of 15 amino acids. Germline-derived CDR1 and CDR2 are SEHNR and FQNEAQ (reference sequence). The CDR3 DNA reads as TGTGCCAGCAGCTCCGGGACAGCTTTTGCCTACGAGCAGTACTTC. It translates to CASSSGTAFAYEQYF.